This T cell receptor beta chain was identified during a study of long-term antiretroviral therapy in people with HIV. Running of the v3.0 immunoSEQ assay took place at survey level. The repertoire was sequenced with immunoSEQ multiplex PCR; TCRdb's copy has only in-frame clones and lacks some. The sample shows about 18,000 clones, approximately 95% of them seen only once. A remark on this clone: Its antigen is unidentified.

Trimming removed 4 bases at V and 7 bases at J, with 22 bases between. Germline CDR1 is SNHLY and CDR2 is FYNNEI. CDR3 length equals 16 residues. General observations from the study: Blood draws took place between 2004 and 2017 and possibly involved older ART regimens. HIV repertoires covered narrower CDR3 length ranges than controls did.

The genes are TRBV2 and TRBJ2-5, with D possibly matching TRBD2 (6 bases). This clonotype originated in a man aged 25-45 years with HIV. The sequenced sample was unsorted PBMCs, obtained less than 13 years after starting antiretroviral therapy. The CDR3 nucleotides are TGTGCCAGCAGTGGGGGGGACGTTGGGTACCAACTGACCCAGTACTTC. It specifies CASSGGDVGYQLTQYF.